The 22 T cell receptor beta chains presented below share a single source sample, sequenced in a study of T cell responses to AZD1222 COVID-19 vaccine. Generated by immunoSEQ multiplex PCR, the TCRdb table keeps only in-frame clones and is missing some. This table has approximately 160,000 clones, approximately 90% appearing once. Specimen: peripheral blood, collected on day 0 of AZD1222 vaccination. The receptors here all came from an adult in good health.

V is TRBV3-1 (or the pseudogene TRBV3-2) and J is TRBJ1-2, with 8 bases matching TRBD1. V shed 4 bases and J 6 bases; nucleotides not matched to a gene: 10. Germline assignment: CDR1 LGHDT and CDR2 YNNKEL (reference sequence). This CDR3 has 15 residues. The CDR3 coding sequence is TGTGCCAGCAGCCGGATGGACAGGGCCGGGAATGGCTACACCTTC. It encodes CASSRMDRAGNGYTF.

The DNA of the CDR3 is TGTGCCAGCAGCCAAGAGCCCCCGGGACAGGGGGCCTACGAGCAGTACTTC. It encodes CASSQEPPGQGAYEQYF. V gene TRBV3-1 (or the pseudogene TRBV3-2) combines with J gene TRBJ2-7; 11 bases are a match to TRBD1. Trimming took 0 bases from V and 2 from J; bases not matched to a gene: 6. The germline gives CDR1 LGHDT, CDR2 YNNKEL (reference sequence). The length of the CDR3 is 17 residues.

The chain is built from TRBV24-1 and TRBJ2-1, with D possibly matching TRBD1 (6 bases). Germline CDR1 reads KGHDR; CDR2 reads SFDVKD. With 6 bases removed from V and 8 bases from J, the gap between germline ends came to 13 bases. The CDR3 spans 13 residues. This CDR3 reads CATSRAGVDEQFF. The CDR3 region has the DNA TGTGCCACCAGTCGGGCAGGGGTGGATGAGCAGTTCTTC.

The chain is built from TRBV4-1 and TRBJ2-7; D is ambiguous. Germline loops: CDR1 MGHRA, CDR2 YSYEKL. V was clipped by 0 bases and J by 6 bases, with 9 bases between them. The CDR3 has 13 residues. The CDR3 here is CASSQDPGLEQYF. In DNA, the CDR3 is TGCGCCAGCAGCCAAGACCCCGGGCTCGAGCAGTACTTC.

V is TRBV5-5 and J is TRBJ2-1; a weak D match, TRBD1 (6 bases). The CDR3 consists of 15 residues. With 2 bases removed from V and 0 bases from J, the gap between germline ends came to 9 bases. Germline assignment: CDR1 SGHKS and CDR2 YYEKEE (reference sequence). The CDR3 bases are TGTGCCAGCAGCTTTGGGGGCCTCTCCTACAATGAGCAGTTCTTC. This sequence encodes CASSFGGLSYNEQFF.

V gene TRBV18 combines with J gene TRBJ1-1; 7 bases agree with TRBD1. Germline V gene lookup returns CDR1 KGHSH and CDR2 LQKENI. V trimming: 3 bases; J trimming: 3 bases; junction bases outside the gene matches: 4. The CDR3 length is 14 residues. The CDR3 reads CASSPLTGDTEAFF. The CDR3, as DNA: TGTGCCAGCTCACCTTTAACAGGGGACACTGAAGCTTTCTTT.

J is TRBJ1-2 and V is TRBV18; D call uncertain. The length of the CDR3 is 11 residues. The germline CDR1 and CDR2 sequences are KGHSH and LQKENI. With 6 bases removed from V and 7 bases from J, the gap between germline ends came to 9 bases. The CDR3 protein is CASSLSSGYTF. CDR3 nucleotides: TGTGCCAGCTCCCTTTCTAGTGGCTACACCTTC.

V usage is TRBV14 and J usage is TRBJ2-7, with 9 bases lining up with TRBD1. Germline V lookup: CDR1 SGHDN, CDR2 FVKESK. CDR3 length equals 14 residues. V shed 5 bases and J 1 base; nucleotides not matched to a gene: 3. The CDR3 DNA reads TGTGCCAGCAGCTTGGGACAGGGTTCCTACGAGCAGTACTTC. Amino acids: CASSLGQGSYEQYF.

V is TRBV2 and J is TRBJ2-7, with no clear D. The CDR3 spans 11 residues. In germline, CDR1 is SNHLY, CDR2 FYNNEI. The V and J ends lost 2 bases and 6 bases respectively, with 5 bases between them. The CDR3 protein is CASSELSEQYF. The CDR3 DNA follows: TGTGCCAGCAGTGAATTGAGCGAGCAGTACTTC.

The gene calls are TRBV5-1 and TRBJ1-1, with a possible D match to TRBD1 (6 bases). The CDR3 extends over 15 amino acids. Germline V gene data show CDR1 as SGHRS and CDR2 as YFSETQ. Trimming removed 6 bases at V and 3 bases at J, with 18 bases between. As DNA, the CDR3 is TGCGCCAGCACCGCAGGGGTTGGGTTTGACACTGAAGCTTTCTTT. Residues: CASTAGVGFDTEAFF.

The chain combines TRBV6-5 with TRBJ2-5; D is unclear. Trimming took off 6 bases at V and 8 bases at J, with 10 bases between the two ends. Germline-derived CDR1 and CDR2 are MNHEY and SVGAGI. The CDR3 covers 11 residues. Written as DNA, the CDR3 is TGTGCCAGCAGCTTAGTAGGAACCCAGTACTTC. Translation: CASSLVGTQYF.

The genes are TRBV2 and TRBJ1-1; 7 bases line up with TRBD1. J lost 4 bases, V lost 9 bases, and 11 bases had no gene match. The CDR3 has 14 residues. Per the germline V gene, CDR1 is SNHLY and CDR2 is FYNNEI. CDR3 loop: CASDGGRGVTEAFF. DNA of the CDR3: TGTGCCAGTGATGGGGGCAGGGGGGTCACTGAAGCTTTCTTT.

The rearrangement uses TRBV7-2 and TRBJ2-5; D gene unclear. The V and J ends lost 7 bases and 7 bases respectively, with 16 bases between them. This CDR3 is 13 amino acids long. Germline CDR1 reads SGHTA; CDR2 reads FQGNSA. Here the CDR3 DNA reads TGTGCCAGCACCCCGGGTTCCAAGGGGACCCAGTACTTC. This gives the protein CASTPGSKGTQYF.

The chain combines TRBV29-1 with TRBJ2-7; 13 nucleotides align to TRBD2. Germline CDR1 reads SQVTM; CDR2 reads ANQGSEA. This CDR3 is 14 amino acids long. J was trimmed by 3 bases and V by 6 bases; bases with no gene match: 5. The DNA for the CDR3 is TGCAGCGTGGTGACTAGCGGGGGGCTCTACGAGCAGTACTTC. Amino acids: CSVVTSGGLYEQYF.

This chain uses TRBV18 with TRBJ1-2; 8 bases fit TRBD1. The CDR3 sequence is 16 residues long. V trimming: 0 bases; J trimming: 7 bases; junction bases outside the gene matches: 10. The germline V gene has CDR1 KGHSH and CDR2 LQKENI. For the CDR3, the DNA is TGTGCCAGCTCACCACCGACTTCCGGACAGGGAGGTGGCTACACCTTC. This gives the protein CASSPPTSGQGGGYTF.

V is TRBV11-2 and J is TRBJ2-2; 9 bases map to TRBD2. The CDR3 totals 16 residues. The V gene's germline CDR1 is SGHAT and CDR2 FQNNGV. V lost 3 bases to trimming and J lost 4 bases; unmatched junction nucleotides: 6. The CDR3 reads CASSLYGLASTGELFF. The CDR3, as DNA: TGTGCCAGCAGCTTGTATGGACTAGCGTCCACCGGGGAGCTGTTTTTT.

The chain couples TRBV18 to TRBJ1-5; D might be TRBD1 (5 bases). Germline V gene lookup returns CDR1 KGHSH and CDR2 LQKENI. This CDR3 region has 16 residues. Trimming stripped 6 bases from V and 5 bases from J, with 20 bases between. CDR3 protein: CASSLRGGVNDQPQHF. CDR3 nucleotide sequence: TGTGCCAGCTCTCTCCGGGGAGGGGTTAATGATCAGCCCCAGCATTTT.

V gene TRBV6-2 or TRBV6-3 combines with J gene TRBJ2-1; the match to TRBD2 covers 16 bases. CDR3 size: 19 residues. The germline V gene encodes CDR1 MNHEY and CDR2 SVGEGT. Trimming removed 0 bases from V and 8 bases from J; junction bases left unmatched: 10. The CDR3 region has the DNA TGTGCCAGCAGTTACTCGGGACTAGCGGGGGGGCCGGCTACTTATGAGCAGTTCTTC. Its protein is CASSYSGLAGGPATYEQFF.

The V and J genes are TRBV7-2 and TRBJ2-1, with TRBD2 identical over 9 bases. Germline V gives CDR1 SGHTA, CDR2 FQGNSA. J gave up 8 bases and V 5 bases, and 10 bases lay outside the gene matches. This CDR3 spans 15 amino acids. The DNA for the CDR3 is TGTGCCAGCAGCCCCGGGGGTAGCGGGGGTCATGAGCAGTTCTTC. Encoded protein: CASSPGGSGGHEQFF. Full variable domain (outside the CDR3, taken from reference TRBV7-2 and TRBJ2-1): GAGVSQSPSNKVTEKGKDVELRCDPISGHTALYWYRQSLGQGLEFLIYFQGNSAPDKSGLPSDRFSAERTGGSVSTLTIQRTQQEDSAVYLCASSPGGSGGHEQFFGPGTRLTVL.

The CDR3 region has the DNA TGTGCCAGCAGTTATCGAGGGGGGGCACAAGAGACCCAGTACTTC. Its protein product is CASSYRGGAQETQYF. The V and J genes are TRBV6-5 and TRBJ2-5; a possible D gene is TRBD2 (7 bases). The germline V and J ends were trimmed by 3 bases and 2 bases, with 13 bases remaining between them. Germline lookup yields CDR1 MNHEY and CDR2 SVGAGI. The CDR3 loop spans 15 amino acids.

The chain combines TRBV11-2 with TRBJ2-1; D unclear. Germline V gene lookup returns CDR1 SGHAT and CDR2 FQNNGV. The CDR3 has 11 residues. Trimming took 6 bases from V and 3 from J, leaving 3 bases between them. The DNA of the CDR3 is TGTGCCAGCAGACACTACAATGAGCAGTTCTTC. Translated: CASRHYNEQFF.

About this clone itself: Germline and junction disagree at one end, which may indicate a read error. This sequence joins TRBV3-1 (or the pseudogene TRBV3-2) and TRBJ2-5, with 7 bases matching TRBD2. CDR3 length: 11 amino acids. Germline V lookup: CDR1 LGHDT, CDR2 YNNKEL (reference sequence). The CDR3 DNA follows: TGTGCCAGCAGCCCCGGACTAGTTCGCCACTTC. It codes for CASSPGLVRHF.